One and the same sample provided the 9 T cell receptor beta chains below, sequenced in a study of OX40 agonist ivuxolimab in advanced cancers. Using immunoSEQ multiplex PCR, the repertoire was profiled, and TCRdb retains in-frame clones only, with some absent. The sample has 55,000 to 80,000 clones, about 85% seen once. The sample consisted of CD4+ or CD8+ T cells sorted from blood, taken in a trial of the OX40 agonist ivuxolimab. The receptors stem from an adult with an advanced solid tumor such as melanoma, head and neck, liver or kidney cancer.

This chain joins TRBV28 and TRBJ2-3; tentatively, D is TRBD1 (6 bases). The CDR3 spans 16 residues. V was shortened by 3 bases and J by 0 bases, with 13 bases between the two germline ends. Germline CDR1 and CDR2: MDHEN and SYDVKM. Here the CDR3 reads CASSFPQGKSTDTQYF. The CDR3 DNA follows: TGTGCCAGCAGTTTCCCCCAGGGGAAAAGCACAGATACGCAGTATTTT.

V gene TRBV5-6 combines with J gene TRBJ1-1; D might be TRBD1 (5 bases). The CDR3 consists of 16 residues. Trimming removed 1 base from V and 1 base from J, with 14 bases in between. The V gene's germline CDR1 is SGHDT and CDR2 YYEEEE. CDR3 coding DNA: TGTGCCAGCAGCTTGCTGGGGCGAGGTGGGAACACTGAAGCTTTCTTT. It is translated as CASSLLGRGGNTEAFF.

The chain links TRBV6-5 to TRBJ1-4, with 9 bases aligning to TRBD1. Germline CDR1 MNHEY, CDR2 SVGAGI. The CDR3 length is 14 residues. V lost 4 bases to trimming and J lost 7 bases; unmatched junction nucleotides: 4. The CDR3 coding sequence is TGTGCCAGCAGTTCGACGACAGGGGGTGAAAAACTGTTTTTT. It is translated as CASSSTTGGEKLFF.

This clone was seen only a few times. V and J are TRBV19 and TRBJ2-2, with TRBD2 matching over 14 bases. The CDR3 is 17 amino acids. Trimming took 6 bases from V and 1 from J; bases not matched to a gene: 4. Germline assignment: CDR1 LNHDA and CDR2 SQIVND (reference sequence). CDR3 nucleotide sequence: TGTGCCAGTAGCCGGACTAGCGGGGGGATGAACACCGGGGAGCTGTTTTTT. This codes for CASSRTSGGMNTGELFF.

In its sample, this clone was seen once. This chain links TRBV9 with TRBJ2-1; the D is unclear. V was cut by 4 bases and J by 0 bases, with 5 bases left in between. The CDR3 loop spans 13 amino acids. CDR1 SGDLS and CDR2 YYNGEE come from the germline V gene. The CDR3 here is CASSSLSYNEQFF. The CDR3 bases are TGTGCCAGCAGCTCCCTCTCCTACAATGAGCAGTTCTTC. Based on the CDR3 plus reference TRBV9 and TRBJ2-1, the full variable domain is DSGVTQTPKHLITATGQRVTLRCSPRSGDLSVYWYQQSLDQGLQFLIQYYNGEERAKGNILERFSAQQFPDLHSELNLSSLELGDSALYFCASSSLSYNEQFFGPGTRLTVL.

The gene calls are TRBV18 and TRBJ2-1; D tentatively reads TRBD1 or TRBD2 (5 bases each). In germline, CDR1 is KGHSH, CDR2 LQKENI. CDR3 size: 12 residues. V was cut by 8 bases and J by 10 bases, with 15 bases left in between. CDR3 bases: TGTGCCAGCCGGGACCCCAATGTGGAGCAGTTCTTC. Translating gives CASRDPNVEQFF.

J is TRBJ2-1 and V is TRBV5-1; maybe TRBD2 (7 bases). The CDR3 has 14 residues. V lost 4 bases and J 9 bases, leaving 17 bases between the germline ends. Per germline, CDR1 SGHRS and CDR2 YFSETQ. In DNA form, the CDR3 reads TGCGCCAGCAGCCCGGGGGGCGCCGGGGGTGAGCAGTTCTTC. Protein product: CASSPGGAGGEQFF. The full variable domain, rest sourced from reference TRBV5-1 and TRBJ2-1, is KAGVTQTPRYLIKTRGQQVTLSCSPISGHRSVSWYQQTPGQGLQFLFEYFSETQRNKGNFPGRFSGRQFSNSRSEMNVSTLELGDSALYLCASSPGGAGGEQFFGPGTRLTVL.

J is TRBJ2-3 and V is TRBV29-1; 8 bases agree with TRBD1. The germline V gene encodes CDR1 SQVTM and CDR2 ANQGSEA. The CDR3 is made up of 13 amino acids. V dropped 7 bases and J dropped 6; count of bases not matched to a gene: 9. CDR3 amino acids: CSAWTGMADTQYF. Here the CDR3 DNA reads TGCAGCGCCTGGACAGGGATGGCTGATACGCAGTATTTT.

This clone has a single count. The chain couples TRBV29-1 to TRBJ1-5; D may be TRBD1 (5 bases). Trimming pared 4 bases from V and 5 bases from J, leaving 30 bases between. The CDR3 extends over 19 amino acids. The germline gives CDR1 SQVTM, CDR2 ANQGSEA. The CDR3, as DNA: TGCAGCGTTGCCGAGGGGTTTGGGGTGTTTCTGCATGGCGATCAGCCCCAGCATTTT. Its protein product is CSVAEGFGVFLHGDQPQHF.